What follows are 17 T cell receptor beta chains derived from one specimen sequenced in a study of T cell repertoires in cytomegalovirus infection. From the reads, TCRdb called clonotypes with MiXCR, one entry per CDR3 protein. This repertoire shows over 120,000 distinct CDR3 sequences, more than 30% found once; its top ten account for roughly 47%. These receptors' targets are unknown. The material was CD8+ T cells from cultured PBMCs, obtained from culture after CMV antigen stimulation. These receptors all come from a human donor in good health (CMV status not recorded). Some clones in this sample may be carry-over from other donors' samples.

This clonotype was counted a few times. CDR3: CASSYMDIPGNTIYF. As DNA, the CDR3 is TGTGCCAGCAGTTACATGGATATACCTGGAAACACCATATATTTT. The rearrangement links TRBV6-6 to TRBJ1-3; D unresolved. The CDR3 runs to 15 residues. V lost 2 bases to trimming and J lost 2 bases, with 10 bases between them. Germline lookup yields CDR1 MNHNY and CDR2 SVGAGI (reference sequence).

This chain uses TRBV7-6 with TRBJ1-6; D perhaps matches TRBD1 (5 bases). This CDR3 has 17 amino acids. V was shortened by 1 base and J by 7 bases, with 17 bases between the two germline ends. CDR1 SGHVS and CDR2 FNYEAQ come from the germline V gene. CDR3 in amino acids: CASSLEAREGVNSPLHF. The DNA of the CDR3 is TGTGCCAGCAGCTTAGAGGCCAGGGAGGGTGTGAATTCACCCCTCCACTTT.

This clonotype was picked up a small number of times. The chain joins TRBV2 to TRBJ2-5; D may be TRBD2 (6 bases). Germline V gene lookup returns CDR1 SNHLY and CDR2 FYNNEI. The CDR3 has 14 residues. The V end lost 8 bases, the J end lost 2 bases, and 15 bases lay between the germline ends. The CDR3 reads CASRLRGNQETQYF. CDR3 bases: TGTGCCAGCCGACTGCGGGGCAATCAAGAGACCCAGTACTTC.

The chain carries TRBV7-9 and TRBJ2-1, with TRBD2 as a possible D gene (5 bases). Trimming shortened V by 8 bases and J by 11 bases, and 13 bases separated the two germline ends. Germline CDR1 SEHNR, CDR2 FQNEAQ (reference sequence). The CDR3 sequence is 11 residues long. CDR3 coding DNA: TGTGCCAGCTTAAGCGGCAGCCAGCAGTTCTTC. This sequence encodes CASLSGSQQFF.

This clonotype has just a few counts. The genes are TRBV6-5 and TRBJ2-3; D unclear. The germline V and J ends were trimmed by 0 bases and 5 bases, with 9 bases remaining between them. Germline loops: CDR1 MNHEY, CDR2 SVGAGI. This CDR3 comprises 14 residues. CDR3 sequence reads: CASSYSGIQDTQYF. DNA of the CDR3: TGTGCCAGCAGTTACTCGGGAATCCAAGATACGCAGTATTTT.

The V and J genes are TRBV27 and TRBJ1-4; no definite D call. The CDR3 runs 13 residues. Germline V lookup: CDR1 MNHEY, CDR2 SMNVEV (reference sequence). Trimming removed 2 bases at V and 4 bases at J, with 5 bases between. Here the CDR3 DNA reads TGTGCCAGCAGTTTAAGGGTTAATGAAAAACTGTTTTTT. Its translation is CASSLRVNEKLFF. The full variable domain, its missing parts supplied by reference TRBV27 and TRBJ1-4, is EAQVTQNPRYLITVTGKKLTVTCSQNMNHEYMSWYRQDPGLGLRQIYYSMNVEVTDKGDVPEGYKVSRKEKRNFPLILESPSPNQTSLYFCASSLRVNEKLFFGSGTQLSVL.

The V gene is TRBV20-1, the J gene TRBJ2-2; the D gene is possibly TRBD1 (6 bases). Germline CDR1 reads DFQATT; CDR2 reads SNEGSKA (reference sequence). The CDR3 has 13 amino acids. Trimming left V 6 bases short and J 6 bases short, with 14 bases between. The CDR3 DNA follows: TGCAGTGCGGCGAACAGGGATGCCGGGGAGCTGTTTTTT. Translated, it gives CSAANRDAGELFF.

This clonotype has more than one count but fewer than ten. This chain connects TRBV9 to TRBJ1-3; D gene ambiguous. Per the germline V gene, CDR1 is SGDLS and CDR2 is YYNGEE. Trimming left V 0 bases short and J 3 bases short, with 7 bases between. This CDR3 is 14 amino acids long. The CDR3 nucleotides are TGTGCCAGCAGCGTAGAAGGGAATGGAAACACCATATATTTT. Its protein is CASSVEGNGNTIYF.

This clonotype came up a few times. The gene calls are TRBV20-1 and TRBJ2-2; 8 bases align to TRBD2. Germline V gene sequence: CDR1 DFQATT, CDR2 SNEGSKA (reference sequence). This CDR3 has 16 residues. Unmatched junction bases numbered 7, after V lost 0 bases and J lost 4 bases. CDR3 amino acids: CSARDRGLESTGELFF. For the CDR3, the DNA is TGCAGTGCTAGAGACCGGGGACTAGAGAGCACCGGGGAGCTGTTTTTT.

The chain couples TRBV7-6 to TRBJ1-6; D is possibly TRBD1 (5 bases). V lost 2 bases, J lost 10 bases, and 12 bases lay in between. CDR1 is SGHVS and CDR2 is FNYEAQ in the germline V gene. The CDR3 consists of 14 residues. CDR3 DNA sequence: TGTGCCAGCAGCTTAACGGCCGGGGGGTCACCCCTCCACTTT. Translation: CASSLTAGGSPLHF.

This chain joins TRBV19 and TRBJ1-2, with D hard to call. Germline CDR1 is LNHDA and CDR2 is SQIVND (reference sequence). The CDR3 sequence is 15 residues long. V lost 3 bases and J lost 6, with 17 bases in between. The CDR3 coding sequence is TGTGCCAGTAGTATCTTGATCGGGGAAACGAATGGCTACACCTTC. Translating gives CASSILIGETNGYTF.

V is TRBV12-3 or TRBV12-4 and J is TRBJ2-2, with unresolved D. V shed 3 bases and J shed 6 bases, with 11 bases lying between them. There are 14 residues in the CDR3. The CDR3 DNA sequence: TGTGCCAGCAGTTTCGGTGGTACCCCCGGGGAGCTGTTTTTT. Protein product: CASSFGGTPGELFF.

V and J are TRBV2 and TRBJ1-1; 7 nucleotides agree with TRBD1. The CDR3 has 15 residues. The V gene end was trimmed by 0 bases and the J gene end by 6 bases; junction bases not matched to a gene: 7. Per germline, CDR1 SNHLY and CDR2 FYNNEI. In nucleotides, the CDR3 is TGTGCCAGCAGTGAAGCTGGGGCCAGGGGGGCTGAAGCTTTCTTT. Translated: CASSEAGARGAEAFF.

The table lists this clonotype with many counts. V and J are TRBV7-6 and TRBJ2-3, with D maybe TRBD2 (7 bases). In germline, CDR1 is SGHVS, CDR2 FNYEAQ. CDR3 length equals 16 residues. Trimming cost V 2 bases and J 2 bases, with 14 bases left between them. CDR3 region: CASSLRRGGHTDTQYF. CDR3 nucleotides: TGTGCCAGCAGCTTACGGCGCGGGGGACACACAGATACGCAGTATTTT.

This clonotype was counted ten times or more. J is TRBJ1-5 and V is TRBV7-8; D is perhaps TRBD1 (5 bases). This CDR3 comprises 14 residues. CDR1 SGHVS and CDR2 FQNEAQ come from the germline V gene. Trimming pared 5 bases from V and 4 bases from J, leaving 12 bases between. The CDR3 DNA sequence: TGTGCCAGCAGCCTCAGGGTTGAGAATCAGCCCCAGCATTTT. Translating gives CASSLRVENQPQHF.

The chain couples TRBV7-9 to TRBJ2-7; 7 bases fit TRBD1. CDR1 is SEHNR and CDR2 is FQNEAQ in the germline V gene (reference sequence). The J segment lost 2 bases and the V segment lost 6 bases, leaving 7 bases of the junction unmatched. CDR3 length: 14 amino acids. Here the CDR3 reads CASRSTGYPYEQYF. For the CDR3, the DNA is TGTGCCAGCAGGTCGACAGGGTATCCCTACGAGCAGTACTTC.

This clonotype was observed at least ten times. This chain uses TRBV7-2 with TRBJ2-7; D might be TRBD1 (5 bases). Germline V gene lookup returns CDR1 SGHTA and CDR2 FQGNSA. V lost 5 bases, J lost 2 bases, and 16 bases lay in between. The CDR3 length is 15 residues. CDR3 nucleotides: TGTGCCAGCAGCCTAGGGCCAGGGTTAGCCTACGAGCAGTACTTC. It codes for CASSLGPGLAYEQYF.